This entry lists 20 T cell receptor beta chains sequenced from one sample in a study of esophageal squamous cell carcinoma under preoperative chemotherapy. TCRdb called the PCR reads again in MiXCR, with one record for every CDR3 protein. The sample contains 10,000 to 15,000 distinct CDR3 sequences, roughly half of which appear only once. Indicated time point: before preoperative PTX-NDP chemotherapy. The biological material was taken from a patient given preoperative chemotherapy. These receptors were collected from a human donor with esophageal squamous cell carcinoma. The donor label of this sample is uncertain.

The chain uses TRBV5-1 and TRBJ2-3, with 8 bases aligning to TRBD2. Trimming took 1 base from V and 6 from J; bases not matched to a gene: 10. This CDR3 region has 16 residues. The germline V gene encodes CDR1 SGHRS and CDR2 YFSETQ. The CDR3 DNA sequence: TGCGCCAGCAGCTTGAATAGGGCGGGAGGAATGGATACGCAGTATTTT. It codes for CASSLNRAGGMDTQYF.

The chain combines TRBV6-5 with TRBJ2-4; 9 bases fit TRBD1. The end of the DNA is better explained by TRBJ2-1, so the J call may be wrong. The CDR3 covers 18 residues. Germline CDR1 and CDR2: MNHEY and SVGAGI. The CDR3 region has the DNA TGTGCCAGCAGTTACCAGGACATAACCGGGACAGGGCGCTACGAGCAGTTCTTC. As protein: CASSYQDITGTGRYEQFF.

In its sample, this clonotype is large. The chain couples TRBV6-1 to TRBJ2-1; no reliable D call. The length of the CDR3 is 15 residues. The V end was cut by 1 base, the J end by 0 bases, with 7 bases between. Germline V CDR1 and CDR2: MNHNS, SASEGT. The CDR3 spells CASSEGAFSYNEQFF. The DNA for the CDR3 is TGTGCCAGCAGTGAAGGGGCATTCTCCTACAATGAGCAGTTCTTC.

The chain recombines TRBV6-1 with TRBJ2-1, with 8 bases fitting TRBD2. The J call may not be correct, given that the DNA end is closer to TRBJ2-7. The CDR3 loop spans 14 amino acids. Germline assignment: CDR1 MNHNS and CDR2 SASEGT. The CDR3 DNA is TGTGCCAGCAGGGGTCTAGCGGGTAGCGGTGAGCAGTACTTC. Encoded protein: CASRGLAGSGEQYF.

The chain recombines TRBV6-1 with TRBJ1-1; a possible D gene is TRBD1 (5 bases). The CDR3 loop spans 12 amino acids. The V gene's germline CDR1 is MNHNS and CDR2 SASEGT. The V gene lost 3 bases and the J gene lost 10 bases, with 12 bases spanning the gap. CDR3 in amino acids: CASSDGQRGAFF. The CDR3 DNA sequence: TGTGCCAGCAGTGATGGACAAAGGGGAGCTTTCTTT.

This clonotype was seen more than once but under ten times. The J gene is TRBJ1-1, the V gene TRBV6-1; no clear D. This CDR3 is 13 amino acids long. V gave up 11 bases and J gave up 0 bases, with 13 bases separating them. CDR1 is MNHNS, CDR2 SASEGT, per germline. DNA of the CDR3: TGTGCCGCCCGGAGGGTAATGAACACTGAAGCTTTCTTT. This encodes CAARRVMNTEAFF.

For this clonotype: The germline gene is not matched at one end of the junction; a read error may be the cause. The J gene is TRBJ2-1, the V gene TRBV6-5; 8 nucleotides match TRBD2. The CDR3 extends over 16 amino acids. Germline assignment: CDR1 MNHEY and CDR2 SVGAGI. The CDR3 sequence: CASSYLSGVRDKEQFF. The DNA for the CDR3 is TGTGCCAGCAGTTACCTTAGCGGGGTTCGCGACAAGGAGCAGTTTTTT.

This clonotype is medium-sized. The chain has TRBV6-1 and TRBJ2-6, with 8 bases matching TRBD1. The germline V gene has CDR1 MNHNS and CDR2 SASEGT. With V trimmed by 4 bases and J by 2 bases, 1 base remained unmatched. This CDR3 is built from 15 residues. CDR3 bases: TGTGCCAGCAGTGTGGACAGGGCTGGGGCCAACGTCCTGACTTTC. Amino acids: CASSVDRAGANVLTF.

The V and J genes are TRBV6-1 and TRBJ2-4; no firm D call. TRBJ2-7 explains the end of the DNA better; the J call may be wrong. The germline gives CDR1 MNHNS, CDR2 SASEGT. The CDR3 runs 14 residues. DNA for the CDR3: TGTGCCAGCAGTGAATCTGGCCTCCCCTACGAGCAGTACTTC. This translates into CASSESGLPYEQYF.

CDR3 region: CASSEGWGTGTLFF. The CDR3 bases are TGTGCCAGCAGTGAAGGATGGGGCACCGGTACGCTGTTTTTT. This chain joins TRBV6-1 and TRBJ2-2; maybe TRBD1 (5 bases). Germline V gene data show CDR1 as MNHNS and CDR2 as SASEGT. The CDR3 sequence is 14 residues long. V shed 1 base and J shed 13 bases, with 16 bases lying between them.

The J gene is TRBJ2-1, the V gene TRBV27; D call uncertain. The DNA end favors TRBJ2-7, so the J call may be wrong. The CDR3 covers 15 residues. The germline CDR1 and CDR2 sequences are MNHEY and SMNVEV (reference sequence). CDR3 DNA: TGTGCCAGCAGTTTATTATCCCGGGCCAAGGACGAGCAGTACTTC. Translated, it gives CASSLLSRAKDEQYF.

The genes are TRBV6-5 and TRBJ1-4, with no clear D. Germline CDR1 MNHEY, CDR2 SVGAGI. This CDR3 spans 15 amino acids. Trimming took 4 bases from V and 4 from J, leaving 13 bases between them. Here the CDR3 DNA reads TGTGCCAGCAGTTTGGCCCCGGGCGTTAATGAAAAACTGTTTTTT. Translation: CASSLAPGVNEKLFF.

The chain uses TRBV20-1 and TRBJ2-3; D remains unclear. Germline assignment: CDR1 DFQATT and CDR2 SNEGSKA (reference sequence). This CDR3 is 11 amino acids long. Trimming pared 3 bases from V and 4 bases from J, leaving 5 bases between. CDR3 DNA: TGCAGTGCTAGGTATGCAGATACGCAGTATTTT. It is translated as CSARYADTQYF.

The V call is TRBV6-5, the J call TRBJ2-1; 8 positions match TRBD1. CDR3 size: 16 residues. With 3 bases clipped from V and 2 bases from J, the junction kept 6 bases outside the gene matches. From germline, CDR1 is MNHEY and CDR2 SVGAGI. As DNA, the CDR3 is TGTGCCAGCAGTTATCCCGGCAGGGGGCCCTACAATGAGCAGTTCTTC. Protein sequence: CASSYPGRGPYNEQFF.

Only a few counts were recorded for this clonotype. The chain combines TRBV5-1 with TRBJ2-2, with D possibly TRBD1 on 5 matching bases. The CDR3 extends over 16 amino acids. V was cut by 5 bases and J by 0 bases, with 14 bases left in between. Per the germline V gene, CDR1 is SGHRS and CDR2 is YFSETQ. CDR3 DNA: TGCGCCAGCAGAACAACGGCAGGGACGAACACCGGGGAGCTGTTTTTT. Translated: CASRTTAGTNTGELFF.

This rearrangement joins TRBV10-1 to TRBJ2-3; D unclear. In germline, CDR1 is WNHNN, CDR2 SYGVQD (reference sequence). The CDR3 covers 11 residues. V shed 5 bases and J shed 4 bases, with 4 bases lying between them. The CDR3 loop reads CASSLADTQYF. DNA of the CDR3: TGCGCCAGCAGTTTAGCAGATACGCAGTATTTT.

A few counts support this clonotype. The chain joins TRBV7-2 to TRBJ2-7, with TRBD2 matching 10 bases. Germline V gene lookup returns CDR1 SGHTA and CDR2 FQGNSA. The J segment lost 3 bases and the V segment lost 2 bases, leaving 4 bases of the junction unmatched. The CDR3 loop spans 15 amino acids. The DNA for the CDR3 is TGTGCCAGCAGCTTAACGCCTAGCGGGGGCTACGAGCAGTACTTC. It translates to CASSLTPSGGYEQYF. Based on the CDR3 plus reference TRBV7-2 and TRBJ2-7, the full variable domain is GAGVSQSPSNKVTEKGKDVELRCDPISGHTALYWYRQSLGQGLEFLIYFQGNSAPDKSGLPSDRFSAERTGGSVSTLTIQRTQQEDSAVYLCASSLTPSGGYEQYFGPGTRLTVT.

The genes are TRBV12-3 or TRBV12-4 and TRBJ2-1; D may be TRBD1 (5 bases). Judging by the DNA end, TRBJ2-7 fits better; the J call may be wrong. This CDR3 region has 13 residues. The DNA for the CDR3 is TGTGCCAGCAGAAGGGGCCATTCCTACGAGCAGTACTTC. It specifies CASRRGHSYEQYF.

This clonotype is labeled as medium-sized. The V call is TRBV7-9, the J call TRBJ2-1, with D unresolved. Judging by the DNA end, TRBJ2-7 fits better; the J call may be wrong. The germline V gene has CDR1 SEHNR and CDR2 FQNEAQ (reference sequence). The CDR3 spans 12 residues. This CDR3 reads CASSLGQYEQYF. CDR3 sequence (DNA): TGTGCCAGCAGCTTGGGTCAGTACGAGCAGTACTTC.

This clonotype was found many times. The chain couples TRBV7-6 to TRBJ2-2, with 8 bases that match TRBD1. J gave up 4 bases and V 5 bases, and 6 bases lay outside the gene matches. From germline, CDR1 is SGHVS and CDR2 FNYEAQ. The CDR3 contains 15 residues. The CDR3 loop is CASSPRDRRTGELFF. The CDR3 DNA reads TGTGCCAGCAGCCCCCGGGACAGGCGCACCGGGGAGCTGTTTTTT.